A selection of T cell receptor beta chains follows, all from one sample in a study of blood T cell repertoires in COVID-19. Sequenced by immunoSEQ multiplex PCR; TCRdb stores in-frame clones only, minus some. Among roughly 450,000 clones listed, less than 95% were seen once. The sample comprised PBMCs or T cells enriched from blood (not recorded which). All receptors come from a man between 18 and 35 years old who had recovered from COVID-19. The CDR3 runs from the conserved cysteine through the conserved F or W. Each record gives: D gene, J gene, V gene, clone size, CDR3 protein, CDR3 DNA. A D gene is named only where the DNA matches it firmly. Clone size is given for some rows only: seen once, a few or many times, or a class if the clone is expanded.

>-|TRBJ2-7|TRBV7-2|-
CASSLDHYREQYF
TGTGCCAGCAGCTTAGATCACTACCGCGAGCAGTACTTC
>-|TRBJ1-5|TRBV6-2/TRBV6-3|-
CASSYRGYSNQPQHF
TGTGCCAGCAGTTACCGGGGGTATAGCAATCAGCCCCAGCATTTT
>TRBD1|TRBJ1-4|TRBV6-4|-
CARFQGANEKLFF
TGTGCCAGGTTCCAGGGGGCTAATGAAAAACTGTTTTTT
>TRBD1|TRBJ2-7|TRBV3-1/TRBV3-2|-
CASSQGWGTGVYEQYF
TGTGCCAGCAGCCAAGGGTGGGGGACAGGAGTCTACGAGCAGTACTTC
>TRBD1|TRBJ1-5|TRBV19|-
CASSIDGTGKSNQPQHF
TGTGCCAGTAGTATAGACGGGACAGGTAAAAGCAATCAGCCCCAGCATTTT
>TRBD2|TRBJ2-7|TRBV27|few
CASSRDRDYSYEQYF
TGTGCCAGCAGTCGAGACCGGGACTATTCCTACGAGCAGTACTTC
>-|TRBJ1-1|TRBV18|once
CASSAGTSNTEAFF
TGTGCCAGCTCAGCCGGGACATCCAACACTGAAGCTTTCTTT
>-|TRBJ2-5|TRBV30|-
CAWDTGIQETQYF
TGTGCCTGGGATACAGGGATCCAAGAGACCCAGTACTTC
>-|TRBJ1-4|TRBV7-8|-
CASSLRWGTGEKLFF
TGTGCCAGCAGCTTAAGGTGGGGGACTGGGGAAAAACTGTTTTTT
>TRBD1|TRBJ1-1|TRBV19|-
CASSATWDRLNTEAFF
TGTGCCAGTAGCGCAACCTGGGACAGGTTGAACACTGAAGCTTTCTTT
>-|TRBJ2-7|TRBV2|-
CASSKDYDEQYF
TGTGCCAGCAGTAAAGACTACGACGAGCAGTACTTC
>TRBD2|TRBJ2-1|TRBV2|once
CASGGEGPNEQFF
TGTGCCAGCGGGGGGGAGGGCCCCAATGAGCAGTTCTTC
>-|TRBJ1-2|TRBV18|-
CASSPDLRGAPYGYTF
TGTGCCAGCTCACCCGATCTAAGGGGCGCCCCCTATGGCTACACCTTC
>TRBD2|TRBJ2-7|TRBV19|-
CASSSRLAGGHHEQYF
TGTGCCAGTAGTTCCCGACTAGCGGGAGGGCACCACGAGCAGTACTTC
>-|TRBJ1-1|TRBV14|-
CASSQDSRAEAFF
TGTGCCAGCAGCCAAGATAGCAGGGCTGAAGCTTTCTTT
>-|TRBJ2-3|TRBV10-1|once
CASSDIAKDTDTQYF
TGCGCCAGCAGTGACATAGCGAAGGACACAGATACGCAGTATTTT
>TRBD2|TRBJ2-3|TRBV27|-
CASSPTSGSGSDTQYF
TGTGCCAGCAGTCCGACTAGCGGGAGTGGGTCAGATACGCAGTATTTT
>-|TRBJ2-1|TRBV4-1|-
CAGAGDINNEQFF
TGCGCCGGCGCTGGGGACATCAACAATGAGCAGTTCTTC
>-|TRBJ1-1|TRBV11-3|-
CASSVWEAANTEAFF
TGTGCCAGCAGCGTATGGGAGGCAGCGAACACTGAAGCTTTCTTT
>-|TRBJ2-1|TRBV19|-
CASSLGQSGNEQFF
TGTGCCAGTAGTCTTGGACAGTCGGGCAATGAGCAGTTCTTC
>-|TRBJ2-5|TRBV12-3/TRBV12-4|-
CASSAGAETQYF
TGTGCCAGCAGCGCAGGGGCAGAGACCCAGTACTTC
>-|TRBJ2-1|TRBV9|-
CASSSEVYNEQFF
TGTGCCAGCAGCTCCGAGGTGTACAATGAGCAGTTCTTC
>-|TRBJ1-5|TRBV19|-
CASSRGSFYSNQPQHF
TGTGCCAGTAGTAGAGGGAGTTTCTATAGCAATCAGCCCCAGCATTTT
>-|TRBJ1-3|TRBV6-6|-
CAPTGGGVMAGNTIYF
TGTGCCCCTACCGGTGGCGGGGTAATGGCTGGAAACACCATATATTTT
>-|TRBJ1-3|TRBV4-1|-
CASSSNGGFTGNTIYF
TGCGCCAGCAGCTCAAATGGCGGTTTTACTGGAAACACCATATATTTT
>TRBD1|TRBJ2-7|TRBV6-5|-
CASSYEHRGLPYEQYF
TGTGCCAGCAGTTATGAACACAGGGGGCTTCCCTACGAGCAGTACTTC
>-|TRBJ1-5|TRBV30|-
CAWSARTLRSNQPQHF
TGTGCCTGGAGTGCCCGAACACTAAGAAGCAATCAGCCCCAGCATTTT
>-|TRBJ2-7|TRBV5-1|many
CASSSTTSSYEQYF
TGCGCCAGCAGCTCTACCACTAGCTCCTACGAGCAGTACTTC
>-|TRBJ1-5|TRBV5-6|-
CASSGSPGGNQPQHF
TGTGCCAGCAGCGGGAGTCCGGGTGGCAATCAGCCCCAGCATTTT
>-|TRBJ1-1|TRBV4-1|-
CASSQDPGQLSSQSTEAFF
TGCGCCAGCAGCCAAGACCCCGGACAGCTTTCAAGCCAGAGCACTGAAGCTTTCTTT
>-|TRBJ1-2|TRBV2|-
CASSTSPLWGYTF
TGTGCCAGCAGTACTAGCCCTTTGTGGGGCTACACCTTC
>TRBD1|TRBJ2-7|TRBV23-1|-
CASSQPPRQGSLYEQYF
TGCGCCAGCAGTCAACCCCCACGACAGGGGTCACTCTACGAGCAGTACTTC
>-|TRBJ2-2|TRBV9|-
CASSGRALDTGELFF
TGTGCCAGCAGCGGCAGGGCTCTAGACACCGGGGAGCTGTTTTTT
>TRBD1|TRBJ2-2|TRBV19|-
CASSPTDRVFAGELFF
TGTGCCAGTAGTCCAACGGACAGGGTTTTTGCCGGGGAGCTGTTTTTT
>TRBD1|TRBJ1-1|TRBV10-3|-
CAIRGTDRGTTEAFF
TGTGCCATCAGGGGGACTGACAGGGGAACGACTGAAGCTTTCTTT
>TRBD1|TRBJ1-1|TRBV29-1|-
CSVLRGGTGKVRTEAFF
TGCAGCGTGCTCAGGGGCGGGACAGGGAAGGTTAGAACTGAAGCTTTCTTT
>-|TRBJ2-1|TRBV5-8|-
CASSFSWLAEEQFF
TGTGCCAGCAGCTTCTCCTGGTTAGCCGAGGAGCAGTTCTTC
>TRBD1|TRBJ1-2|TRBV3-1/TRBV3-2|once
CASSQGRQGVYGYTF
TGTGCCAGCAGCCAAGGCCGACAGGGGGTCTATGGCTACACCTTC
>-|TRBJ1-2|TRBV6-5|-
CASRRDRLYGYTF
TGTGCCAGCAGACGAGACAGACTCTATGGCTACACCTTC
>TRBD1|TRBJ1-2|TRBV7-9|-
CASSQGQGYGYTF
TGTGCCAGCAGCCAAGGACAGGGCTATGGCTACACCTTC
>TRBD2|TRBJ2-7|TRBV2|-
CASSETGLAGEVDEQYF
TGTGCCAGCAGCGAAACGGGACTAGCGGGAGAGGTAGACGAGCAGTACTTC
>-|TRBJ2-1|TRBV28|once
CASRGTGKTGEQFF
TGTGCCAGCAGGGGTACCGGGAAAACGGGTGAGCAGTTCTTC
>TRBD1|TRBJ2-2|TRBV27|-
CASSWTGWDGELFF
TGTGCCAGCAGTTGGACAGGGTGGGACGGGGAGCTGTTTTTT
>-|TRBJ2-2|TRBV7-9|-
CASSPWDSSTANTGELFF
TGTGCCAGCAGCCCGTGGGACTCCTCAACAGCGAACACCGGGGAGCTGTTTTTT
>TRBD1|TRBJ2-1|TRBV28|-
CASKKTGNHYNEQFF
TGTGCCAGCAAAAAGACAGGGAACCACTACAATGAGCAGTTCTTC
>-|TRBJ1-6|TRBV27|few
CASRLDYNSPLHF
TGTGCCAGCCGATTAGACTATAATTCACCCCTCCACTTT
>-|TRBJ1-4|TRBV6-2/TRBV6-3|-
CASSYDGVREKLFF
TGTGCCAGCAGTTACGACGGGGTCCGGGAAAAACTGTTTTTT
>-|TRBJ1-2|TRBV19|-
CASGQSRYGYTF
TGTGCCAGTGGGCAGAGCCGCTATGGCTACACCTTC
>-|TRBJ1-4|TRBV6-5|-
CGAADRTNEKLFF
TGTGGCGCCGCGGACAGAACTAATGAAAAACTGTTTTTT
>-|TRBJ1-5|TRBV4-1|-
CASSQVGYNQPQHF
TGCGCCAGCAGCCAAGTCGGGTATAATCAGCCCCAGCATTTT
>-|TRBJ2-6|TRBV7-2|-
CASSRKAGAGANVLTF
TGTGCCAGCAGCCGTAAAGCGGGTGCTGGGGCCAACGTCCTGACTTTC